Listed here are 24 T cell receptor beta chains from one sample, sequenced in a study of CD4+ T cells in melanoma. Data came from immunoSEQ multiplex PCR; TCRdb stores just in-frame clones and leaves some out. Among roughly 12,000 clones listed, approximately 72% were seen once. Sequencing was done on a sample of cells from a culture (not recorded whether cultured in vitro). The receptors were gathered from a human donor with melanoma.

The chain combines TRBV2 with TRBJ2-7; D ambiguous. V was clipped by 4 bases and J by 3 bases, with 10 bases between them. Looked up from germline, CDR1 is SNHLY and CDR2 is FYNNEI. This CDR3 is built from 13 residues. The CDR3: CASSVPLGYEQYF. The CDR3 nucleotides read TGTGCCAGCAGTGTCCCCCTCGGCTACGAGCAGTACTTC. Based on the CDR3 plus reference TRBV2 and TRBJ2-7, the full variable domain is EPEVTQTPSHQVTQMGQEVILRCVPISNHLYFYWYRQILGQKVEFLVSFYNNEISEKSEIFDDQFSVERPDGSNFTLKIRSTKLEDSAMYFCASSVPLGYEQYFGPGTRLTVT.

J is TRBJ2-2 and V is TRBV5-1, with TRBD2 as a possible D gene (6 bases). V was pared by 4 bases and J by 7 bases, with 17 bases between. CDR3 length: 15 amino acids. The V gene's germline CDR1 is SGHRS and CDR2 YFSETQ. The CDR3 nucleotides read TGCGCCAGCAGCCCCGGATCGGGGGTCGTCGGGGAGCTGTTTTTT. This sequence encodes CASSPGSGVVGELFF.

This clone was recorded a few times. CDR3 protein: CATSVSGQGPYEQYF. Written as DNA, the CDR3 is TGTGCCACCAGCGTATCGGGACAGGGCCCCTACGAGCAGTACTTC. The rearrangement links TRBV15 to TRBJ2-7; TRBD1 matches at 9 bases. The germline CDR1 and CDR2 sequences are LNHNV and YYDKDF (reference sequence). The CDR3 contains 15 residues. V gave up 5 bases and J gave up 2 bases; unmatched junction bases: 7.

The rearrangement links TRBV5-4 to TRBJ1-2, with D possibly being TRBD1 (6 bases). The CDR3 has 15 residues. The germline V and J ends were trimmed by 3 bases and 4 bases, with 16 bases remaining between them. Germline-derived CDR1 and CDR2 are SGHNT and YYREEE (reference sequence). The CDR3 region has the DNA TGTGCCAGCAGCTATGGGGGGGGGCTCGGCTATGGCTACACCTTC. Residues: CASSYGGGLGYGYTF. The whole variable domain, filled in from reference TRBV5-4 and TRBJ1-2, reads ETGVTQSPTHLIKTRGQQVTLRCSSQSGHNTVSWYQQALGQGPQFIFQYYREEENGRGNFPPRFSGLQFPNYSSELNVNALELDDSALYLCASSYGGGLGYGYTFGSGTRLTVV.

This clone occurred once. The rearrangement joins TRBV13 to TRBJ2-5; 8 positions agree with TRBD1. CDR3 length: 17 amino acids. The germline gives CDR1 PRHDT, CDR2 FYEKMQ (reference sequence). J lost 3 bases, V lost 5 bases, and 14 bases had no gene match. As DNA, the CDR3 is TGTGCCAGCAGCCCCCCGACAGGGGACACTTCAAAAGAGACCCAGTACTTC. Amino acid sequence: CASSPPTGDTSKETQYF. Variable domain in full (rest from reference TRBV13 and TRBJ2-5): AAGVIQSPRHLIKEKRETATLKCYPIPRHDTVYWYQQGPGQDPQFLISFYEKMQSDKGSIPDRFSAQQFSDYHSELNMSSLELGDSALYFCASSPPTGDTSKETQYFGPGTRLLVL.

The rearrangement joins TRBV6-5 to TRBJ2-1, with 7 positions matching TRBD1. This CDR3 contains 15 residues. V was pared by 5 bases and J by 2 bases, with 6 bases of the junction left unmatched. Germline V gene lookup returns CDR1 MNHEY and CDR2 SVGAGI. The CDR3, as DNA: TGTGCCAGCAGTCGGGGACAGATAGCCTACAATGAGCAGTTCTTC. Residues: CASSRGQIAYNEQFF.

This chain links TRBV29-1 with TRBJ2-1, with a possible D match to TRBD2 (5 bases). Trimming removed 4 bases at V and 6 bases at J, with 10 bases between. Germline V gene data show CDR1 as SQVTM and CDR2 as ANQGSEA. CDR3 length equals 12 residues. Written as DNA, the CDR3 is TGCAGCGTTGGGGCCGGGGTCAATGAGCAGTTCTTC. Amino acids: CSVGAGVNEQFF.

This rearrangement joins TRBV13 to TRBJ1-1; no clear D. CDR1 and CDR2 (germline): PRHDT, FYEKMQ (reference sequence). V was cut by 4 bases and J by 4 bases, with 13 bases left in between. This CDR3 contains 14 residues. This CDR3 is CASSSPDQSTEAFF. The CDR3 DNA is TGTGCCAGCAGCTCCCCAGACCAGAGCACTGAAGCTTTCTTT.

This chain joins TRBV7-4 and TRBJ2-6; no clear D gene. Per the germline V gene, CDR1 is SGHVT and CDR2 is SQSDAQ. The CDR3 loop spans 18 amino acids. With 4 bases removed from V and 5 bases from J, the gap between germline ends came to 21 bases. The CDR3 reads CASSCSNSSQSRANVLTF. In nucleotides, the CDR3 is TGTGCCAGCAGCTGTTCAAACAGCTCACAAAGTCGGGCCAACGTCCTGACTTTC.

This clone was picked up a small number of times. CDR3 amino acids: CSVRRQGGSDEAFF. As DNA, the CDR3 is TGCAGCGTCCGACGGCAGGGTGGGAGCGATGAAGCTTTCTTT. The V and J genes are TRBV29-1 and TRBJ1-1; D may be TRBD1 (5 bases). The CDR3 sequence is 14 residues long. V lost 6 bases to trimming and J lost 7 bases, with 21 bases between them. In germline, CDR1 is SQVTM, CDR2 ANQGSEA.

This clone rates as medium-sized (0.01 to 0.1%). V and J are TRBV7-2 and TRBJ1-2; D call uncertain. CDR1 is SGHTA, CDR2 FQGNSA, per germline. CDR3 size: 13 residues. V dropped 3 bases and J dropped 0 bases, with 5 bases sitting between them. For the CDR3, the DNA is TGTGCCAGCAGCTTTTTGGCTAACTATGGCTACACCTTC. Residues: CASSFLANYGYTF.

As DNA, the CDR3 is TGTGCCAGCAGTTACTCCGGACCGAAGCAGACCATATATTTT. Translation: CASSYSGPKQTIYF. The V gene is TRBV6-6, the J gene TRBJ1-3; no reliable D call. This CDR3 is 14 amino acids long. From germline, CDR1 is MNHNY and CDR2 SVGAGI (reference sequence). The V gene lost 0 bases and the J gene lost 10 bases, with 13 bases spanning the gap.

The genes are TRBV11-3 and TRBJ2-3; TRBD2 is a possible D gene (6 bases). The V gene's germline CDR1 is SGHNT and CDR2 YENEEA. The CDR3 runs to 13 residues. Trimming left V 5 bases short and J 2 bases short, with 8 bases between. The CDR3 reads CASSGGTTDTQYF. In nucleotides, the CDR3 is TGTGCCAGCAGCGGCGGGACCACAGATACGCAGTATTTT.

The chain couples TRBV7-9 to TRBJ1-4; TRBD1 might be the D (6 bases). The ends were cut back, 5 bases at V and 6 bases at J, with 13 bases in the middle. This CDR3 region has 14 residues. The germline V gene has CDR1 SEHNR and CDR2 FQNEAQ (reference sequence). The CDR3 DNA follows: TGTGCCAGCAGCCGTCAGGGGAGTGATGAAAAACTGTTTTTT. This gives the protein CASSRQGSDEKLFF.

V usage is TRBV6-6 and J usage is TRBJ1-1, with 8 bases matching TRBD1. Trimming took 6 bases from V and 4 from J; bases not matched to a gene: 7. The CDR3 length is 14 residues. Germline V gives CDR1 MNHNY, CDR2 SVGAGI (reference sequence). For the CDR3, the DNA is TGTGCCAGCAGCGACAGGGGTGTGAGCACTGAAGCTTTCTTT. This translates into CASSDRGVSTEAFF.

This clone showed up just a few times. This sequence joins TRBV5-1 and TRBJ2-4; D possibly uses TRBD1 or TRBD2 (5 bases each). The germline CDR1 and CDR2 sequences are SGHRS and YFSETQ. V gave up 7 bases and J gave up 3 bases, with 23 bases separating them. The CDR3 is 17 amino acids. CDR3 residues: CASHRGGAGNGKNIQYF. Here the CDR3 DNA reads TGCGCCAGCCACCGGGGCGGTGCAGGGAACGGCAAAAACATTCAGTACTTC.

This clone has a single count. This chain links TRBV23-1 with TRBJ1-1, with D unclear. TRBV23-1 is identified as an open reading frame with a role that is uncertain. With 8 bases removed from V and 4 bases from J, the gap between germline ends came to 11 bases. The CDR3 has 12 residues. The CDR3 region has the DNA TGCGCCAGCTCTATGGAGGGCACTGAAGCTTTCTTT. This encodes CASSMEGTEAFF.

This clone was recorded a few times. The CDR3 sequence is CASSIWTASSYEQYF. CDR3 DNA: TGTGCCAGTAGTATCTGGACAGCTTCTTCCTACGAGCAGTACTTC. V is TRBV19 and J is TRBJ2-7; D is possibly TRBD1 (6 bases). Trimming shortened V by 3 bases and J by 1 base, and 13 bases separated the two germline ends. In germline, CDR1 is LNHDA, CDR2 SQIVND (reference sequence). The CDR3 is 15 amino acids.

This clone was seen only a few times. The V and J genes are TRBV30 and TRBJ2-1, with D uncertain. CDR3 length: 11 amino acids. Germline lookup yields CDR1 GTSNPN and CDR2 SVGIG (reference sequence). The ends were cut back, 3 bases at V and 3 bases at J, with 3 bases in the middle. The CDR3 sequence: CAWRDYNEQFF. The CDR3 DNA reads TGTGCCTGGAGGGACTACAATGAGCAGTTCTTC.

The rearrangement uses TRBV9 and TRBJ2-7, with 8 nucleotides matching TRBD2. The germline V gene has CDR1 SGDLS and CDR2 YYNGEE. CDR3 length: 15 amino acids. J was trimmed by 3 bases and V by 0 bases; bases with no gene match: 5. The chain's CDR3 is CASSVVPSGYYEQYF. DNA for the CDR3: TGTGCCAGCAGCGTAGTCCCTAGCGGGTACTACGAGCAGTACTTC.

This clone was observed a few times. V and J are TRBV30 and TRBJ1-2, with D hard to call. V was trimmed by 2 bases and J by 5 bases, leaving 21 bases between them. This CDR3 has 16 amino acids. The germline CDR1 and CDR2 sequences are GTSNPN and SVGIG (reference sequence). The CDR3 region is CAWSRPQAEATYGYTF. In DNA, the CDR3 is TGTGCCTGGAGTCGGCCCCAGGCCGAGGCGACGTATGGCTACACCTTC.

The chain recombines TRBV7-9 with TRBJ1-2; unclear D gene. Trimming left V 5 bases short and J 8 bases short, with 15 bases between. This CDR3 comprises 13 residues. Germline CDR1 reads SEHNR; CDR2 reads FQNEAQ (reference sequence). CDR3 in amino acids: CASSPTTGGGYTF. As DNA, the CDR3 is TGTGCCAGCAGCCCAACGACCGGTGGGGGCTACACCTTC.

The V call is TRBV29-1, the J call TRBJ1-4; 7 positions agree with TRBD1. After removal of 5 bases from V and 8 bases from J, the junction contained 14 bases not matched to a gene. This CDR3 is 15 amino acids long. Germline V gene data show CDR1 as SQVTM and CDR2 as ANQGSEA. CDR3 coding DNA: TGCAGCGTTTATGAAGGGGGCCGCAAAGGGGAAAAACTGTTTTTT. It encodes CSVYEGGRKGEKLFF. The variable domain in full, completed from reference TRBV29-1 and TRBJ1-4, reads SAVISQKPSRDICQRGTSLTIQCQVDSQVTMMFWYRQQPGQSLTLIATANQGSEATYESGFVIDKFPISRPNLTFSTLTVSNMSPEDSSIYLCSVYEGGRKGEKLFFGSGTQLSVL.

J is TRBJ2-7 and V is TRBV21-1; no check of the table's D call, TRBD2, against the DNA was made. TRBV21-1 represents a pseudogene. There are 15 residues in the CDR3. In DNA form, the CDR3 reads TGTGCCAGCAGCAACTGTTCGGGGGAGGACTACGAGCAGTACTTC. Residues: CASSNCSGEDYEQYF.